The sequence of this TCR beta chain was determined in a study of T cells in tuberculosis. About the study: In South Africa, adults with active tuberculosis were compared with IGRA-negative and latently infected IGRA-positive adolescents.

This CDR3 is built from 16 residues. Germline assignment: CDR1 SSHAT and CDR2 FNYEAQ (reference sequence). V lost 5 bases to trimming and J lost 5 bases; unmatched junction nucleotides: 6. Notes on this clone: The antigen is unknown.

Profiled with immunoSEQ multiplex PCR; TCRdb holds only in-frame clones, not every one. The table lists over 40,000 clones, 90% to 95% of them singletons. General study findings and limits: Samples were chosen by availability of cryopreserved specimens. The TCR-beta difference was not significant; alpha differences partly reflected length.

The receptor's source is a donor aged 10 to 29 with latent tuberculosis or without tuberculosis infection. Specimen: PBMCs. The V and J genes are TRBV7-7 and TRBJ2-3; 14 positions agree with TRBD2. The CDR3 nucleotides read TGTGCCAGCAGCGACGGGACTAGCGGGAGAGTAGATACGCAGTATTTT. It codes for CASSDGTSGRVDTQYF. Full variable domain (rest looked up from reference TRBV7-7 and TRBJ2-3): GAGVSQSPRYKVTKRGQDVTLRCDPISSHATLYWYQQALGQGPEFLTYFNYEAQPDKSGLPSDRFSAERPEGSISTLTIQRTEQRDSAMYRCASSDGTSGRVDTQYFGPGTRLTVL.